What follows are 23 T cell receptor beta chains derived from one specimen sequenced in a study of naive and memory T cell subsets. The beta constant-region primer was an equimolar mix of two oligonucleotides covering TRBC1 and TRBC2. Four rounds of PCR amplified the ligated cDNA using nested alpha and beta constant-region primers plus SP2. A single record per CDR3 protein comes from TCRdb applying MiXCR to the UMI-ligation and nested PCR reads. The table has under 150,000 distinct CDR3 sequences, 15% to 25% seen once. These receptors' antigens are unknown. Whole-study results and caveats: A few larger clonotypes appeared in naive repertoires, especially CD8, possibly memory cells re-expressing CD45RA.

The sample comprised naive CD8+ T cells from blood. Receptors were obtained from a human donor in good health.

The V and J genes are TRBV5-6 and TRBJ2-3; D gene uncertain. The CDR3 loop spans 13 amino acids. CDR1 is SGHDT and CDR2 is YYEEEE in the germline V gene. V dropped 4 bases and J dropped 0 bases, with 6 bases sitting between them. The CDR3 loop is CASSTTSTDTQYF. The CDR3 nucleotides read TGTGCCAGCAGCACGACTAGCACAGATACGCAGTATTTT.

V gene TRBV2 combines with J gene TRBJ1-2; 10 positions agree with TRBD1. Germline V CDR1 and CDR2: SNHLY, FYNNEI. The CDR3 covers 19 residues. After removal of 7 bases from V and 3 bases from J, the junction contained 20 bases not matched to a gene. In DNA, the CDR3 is TGTGCCAGCACCTCCGGGGAGGGACAGGGGTTCCCGGGTGACTATGGCTACACCTTC. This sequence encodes CASTSGEGQGFPGDYGYTF.

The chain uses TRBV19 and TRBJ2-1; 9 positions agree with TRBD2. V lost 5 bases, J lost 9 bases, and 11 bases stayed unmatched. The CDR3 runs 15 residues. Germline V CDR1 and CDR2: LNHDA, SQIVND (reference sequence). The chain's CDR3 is CASSLGKRGVSEQFF. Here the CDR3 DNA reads TGTGCCAGTAGTTTGGGCAAGCGGGGGGTAAGTGAGCAGTTCTTC.

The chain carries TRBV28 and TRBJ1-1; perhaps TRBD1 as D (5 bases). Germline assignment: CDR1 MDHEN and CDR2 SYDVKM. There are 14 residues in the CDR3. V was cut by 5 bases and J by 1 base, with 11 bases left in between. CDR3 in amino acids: CASSPDIGNTEAFF. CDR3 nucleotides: TGTGCCAGCAGTCCGGACATCGGGAACACTGAAGCTTTCTTT. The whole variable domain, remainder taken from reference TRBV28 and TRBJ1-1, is DVKVTQSSRYLVKRTGEKVFLECVQDMDHENMFWYRQDPGLGLRLIYFSYDVKMKEKGDIPEGYSVSREKKERFSLILESASTNQTSMYLCASSPDIGNTEAFFGQGTRLTVV.

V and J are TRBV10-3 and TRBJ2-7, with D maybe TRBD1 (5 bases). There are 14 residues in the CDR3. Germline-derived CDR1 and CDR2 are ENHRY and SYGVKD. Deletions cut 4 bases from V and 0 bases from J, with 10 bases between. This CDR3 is CAISAGPYSYEQYF. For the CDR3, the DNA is TGTGCCATCAGTGCAGGGCCCTACTCCTACGAGCAGTACTTC.

The CDR3 sequence: CASRGDTLNEAFF. The CDR3 DNA sequence: TGTGCCAGCAGGGGGGACACATTAAATGAAGCTTTCTTT. This chain joins TRBV27 and TRBJ1-1, with a tentative D call TRBD1 (6 bases). Germline V lookup: CDR1 MNHEY, CDR2 SMNVEV (reference sequence). This CDR3 contains 13 residues. Trimming pared 6 bases from V and 7 bases from J, leaving 15 bases between.

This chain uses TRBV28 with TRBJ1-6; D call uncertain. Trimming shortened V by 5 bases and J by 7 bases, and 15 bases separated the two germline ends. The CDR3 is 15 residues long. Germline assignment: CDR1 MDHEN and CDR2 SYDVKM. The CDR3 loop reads CASSVPGTENSPLHF. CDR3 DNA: TGTGCCAGCAGTGTACCTGGTACAGAGAATTCACCCCTCCACTTT. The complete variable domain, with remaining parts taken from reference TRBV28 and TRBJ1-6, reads DVKVTQSSRYLVKRTGEKVFLECVQDMDHENMFWYRQDPGLGLRLIYFSYDVKMKEKGDIPEGYSVSREKKERFSLILESASTNQTSMYLCASSVPGTENSPLHFGNGTRLTVT.

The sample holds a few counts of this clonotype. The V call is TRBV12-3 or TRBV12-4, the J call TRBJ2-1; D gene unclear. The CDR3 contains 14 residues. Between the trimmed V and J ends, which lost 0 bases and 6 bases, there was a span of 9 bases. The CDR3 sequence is CASSLAGIGNEQFF. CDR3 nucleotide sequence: TGTGCCAGCAGTTTAGCGGGAATCGGCAATGAGCAGTTCTTC.

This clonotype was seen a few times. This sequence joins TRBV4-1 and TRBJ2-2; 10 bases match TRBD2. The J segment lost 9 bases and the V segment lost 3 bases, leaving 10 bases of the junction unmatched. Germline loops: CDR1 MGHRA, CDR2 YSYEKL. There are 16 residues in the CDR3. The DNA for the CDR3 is TGCGCCAGCAGCCATGGACCCGGGACTAGCGTTAGGGAGCTGTTTTTT. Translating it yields CASSHGPGTSVRELFF.

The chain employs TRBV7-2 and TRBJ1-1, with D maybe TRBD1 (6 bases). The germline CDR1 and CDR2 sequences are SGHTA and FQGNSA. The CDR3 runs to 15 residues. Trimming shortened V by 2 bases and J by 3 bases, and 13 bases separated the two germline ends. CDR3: CASSLFGGAYTEAFF. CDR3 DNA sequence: TGTGCCAGCAGCTTATTCGGGGGGGCTTACACTGAAGCTTTCTTT.

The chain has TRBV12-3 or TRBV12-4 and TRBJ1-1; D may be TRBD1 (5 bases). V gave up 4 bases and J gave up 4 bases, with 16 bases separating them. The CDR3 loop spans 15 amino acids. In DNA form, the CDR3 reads TGTGCCAGCAGTTACCCCGGGGGGGGTATCACTGAAGCTTTCTTT. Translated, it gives CASSYPGGGITEAFF.

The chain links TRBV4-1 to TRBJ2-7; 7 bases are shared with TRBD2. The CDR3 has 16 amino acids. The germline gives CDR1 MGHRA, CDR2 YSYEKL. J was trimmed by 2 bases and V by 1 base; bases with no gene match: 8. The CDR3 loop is CASSQVHGGSTYEQYF. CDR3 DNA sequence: TGCGCCAGCAGCCAAGTCCACGGCGGGAGTACCTACGAGCAGTACTTC.

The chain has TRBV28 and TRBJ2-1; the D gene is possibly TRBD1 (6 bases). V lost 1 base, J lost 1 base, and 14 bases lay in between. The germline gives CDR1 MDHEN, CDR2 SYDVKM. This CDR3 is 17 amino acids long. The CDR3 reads CASSLFGGGGSYNEQFF. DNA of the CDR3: TGTGCCAGCAGTTTATTTGGGGGCGGAGGTTCCTACAATGAGCAGTTCTTC.

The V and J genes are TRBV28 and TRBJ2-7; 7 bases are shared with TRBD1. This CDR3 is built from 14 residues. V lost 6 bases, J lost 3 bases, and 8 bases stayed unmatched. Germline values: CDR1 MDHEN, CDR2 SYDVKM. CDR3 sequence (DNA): TGTGCCAGCAGCCCCCGGGACAGTTTCTACGAGCAGTACTTC. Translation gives CASSPRDSFYEQYF.

The CDR3 DNA sequence: TGTGCCAGCAGTTGGGCGGGGACAGGCACCTACGAGCAGTACTTC. It specifies CASSWAGTGTYEQYF. The rearrangement joins TRBV12-3 or TRBV12-4 to TRBJ2-7; 8 bases map to TRBD1. V shed 4 bases, J shed 2 bases, and the junction held 7 bases outside the gene matches. This CDR3 has 15 residues.

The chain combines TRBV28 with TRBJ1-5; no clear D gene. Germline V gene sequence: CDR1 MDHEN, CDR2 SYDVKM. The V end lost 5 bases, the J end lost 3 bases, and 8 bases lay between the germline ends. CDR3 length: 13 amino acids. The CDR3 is CASSVGFNQPQHF. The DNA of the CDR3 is TGTGCCAGCAGTGTCGGCTTCAATCAGCCCCAGCATTTT.

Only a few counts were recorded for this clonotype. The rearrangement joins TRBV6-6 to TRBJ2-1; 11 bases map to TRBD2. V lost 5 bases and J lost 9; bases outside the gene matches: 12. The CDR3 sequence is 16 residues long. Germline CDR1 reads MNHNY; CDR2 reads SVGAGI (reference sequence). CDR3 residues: CASSPIAGGPYLEQFF. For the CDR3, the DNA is TGTGCCAGCAGTCCCATAGCGGGAGGGCCCTACCTTGAGCAGTTCTTC.

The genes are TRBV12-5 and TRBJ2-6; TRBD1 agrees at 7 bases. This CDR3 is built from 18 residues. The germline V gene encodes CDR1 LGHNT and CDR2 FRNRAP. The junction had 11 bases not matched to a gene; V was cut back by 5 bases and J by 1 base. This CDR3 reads CASGLTRTGSSGANVLTF. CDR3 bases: TGTGCTAGTGGTCTAACCCGGACAGGATCTTCTGGGGCCAACGTCCTGACTTTC.

CDR3 sequence reads: CASSLAEGTAYEQYF. The CDR3, as DNA: TGTGCCAGCAGCCTCGCGGAGGGGACCGCCTACGAGCAGTACTTC. The J gene is TRBJ2-7, the V gene TRBV9; D may be TRBD2 (6 bases). V was trimmed by 4 bases and J by 2 bases, leaving 16 bases between them. The length of the CDR3 is 15 residues. Germline lookup yields CDR1 SGDLS and CDR2 YYNGEE.

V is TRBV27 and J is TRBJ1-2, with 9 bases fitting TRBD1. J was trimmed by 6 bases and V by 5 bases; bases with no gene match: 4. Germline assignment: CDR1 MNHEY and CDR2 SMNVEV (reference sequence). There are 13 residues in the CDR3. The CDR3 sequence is CASSLGQGNGYTF. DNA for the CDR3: TGTGCCAGCAGTCTCGGACAGGGGAATGGCTACACCTTC.

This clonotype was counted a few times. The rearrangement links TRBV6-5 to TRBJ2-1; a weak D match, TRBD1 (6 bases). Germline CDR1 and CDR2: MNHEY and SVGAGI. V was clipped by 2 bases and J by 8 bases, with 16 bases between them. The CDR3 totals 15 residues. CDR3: CASSYTGTHIYEQFF. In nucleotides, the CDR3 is TGTGCCAGCAGTTACACCGGGACACATATCTATGAGCAGTTCTTC.

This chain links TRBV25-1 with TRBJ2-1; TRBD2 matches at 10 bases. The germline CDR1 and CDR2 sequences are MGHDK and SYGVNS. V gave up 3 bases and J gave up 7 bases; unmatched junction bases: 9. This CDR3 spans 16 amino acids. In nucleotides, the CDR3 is TGTGCCAGCAGTGACCTACTAGCGGGAACGGAGAATGAGCAGTTCTTC. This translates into CASSDLLAGTENEQFF.

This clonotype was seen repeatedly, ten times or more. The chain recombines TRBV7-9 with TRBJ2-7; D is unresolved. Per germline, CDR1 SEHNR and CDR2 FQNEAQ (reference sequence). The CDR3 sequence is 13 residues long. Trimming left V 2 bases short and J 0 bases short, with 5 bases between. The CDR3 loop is CASSLRDSYEQYF. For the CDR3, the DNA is TGTGCCAGCAGCTTACGAGACTCCTACGAGCAGTACTTC.